This entry describes one T cell receptor (beta chain). The sequenced template was cDNA made from the entire isolated RNA. Assay used: immunoSEQ multiplex PCR; TCRdb lists only in-frame clones, some missing. The table includes 140,000 to 150,000 clones, 40% to 55% detected once. This sample is part of a study of beta chain features in type 1 diabetes. The specimen sequenced was Tregs from blood. The sequence came from a man between 18 and 35 years old in good health.

CDR3 region: CASRGTGETNEKLFF. CDR3 sequence (DNA): TGTGCCAGCAGGGGGACAGGGGAAACTAATGAAAAACTGTTTTTT. This chain joins TRBV6-5 and TRBJ1-4, with 10 nucleotides matching TRBD1. V lost 6 bases, J lost 1 base, and 2 bases stayed unmatched. Per germline, CDR1 MNHEY and CDR2 SVGAGI. The length of the CDR3 is 15 residues.